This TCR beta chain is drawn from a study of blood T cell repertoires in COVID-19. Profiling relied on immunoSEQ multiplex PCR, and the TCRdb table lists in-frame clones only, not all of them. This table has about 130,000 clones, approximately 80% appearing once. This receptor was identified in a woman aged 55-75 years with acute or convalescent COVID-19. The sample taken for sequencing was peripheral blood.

The DNA of the CDR3 is TGTGCCAGCAGCTCGAGAACCCCTTCGGGAAACACCATATATTTT. This gives the protein CASSSRTPSGNTIYF. This chain joins TRBV7-9 and TRBJ1-3; D is uncertain. Trimming removed 4 bases from V and 4 bases from J, with 14 bases in between. The CDR3 extends over 15 amino acids. From germline, CDR1 is SEHNR and CDR2 FQNEAQ (reference sequence).